This T cell receptor (beta chain) stems from a study of blood T cell repertoires in COVID-19. Turning to the study itself: Sites across the United States, Italy and Spain contributed samples from acute and convalescent COVID-19.

In the source study's methods: Nucleated cell number was recorded as an estimate derived from reference gene primer amplification. Data came from immunoSEQ multiplex PCR; TCRdb stores just in-frame clones and leaves some out. V, J and clone size were drawn from that table, and D and trimming were deduced from the DNA. The table has nearly 350,000 clones, 83% seen once. CDR3 length: 13 amino acids. V lost 6 bases and J 8 bases, leaving 14 bases between the germline ends. Germline lookup yields CDR1 KGHSH and CDR2 LQKENI. The sample comprised peripheral blood. The chain joins TRBV18 to TRBJ2-1, with D possibly matching TRBD1 (6 bases). This sequence was found in a man younger than 40 with active or convalescent COVID-19. CDR3 region: CASSLTGQDEQFF. The CDR3 DNA sequence: TGTGCCAGCTCCCTAACAGGGCAGGATGAGCAGTTCTTC.